The following is a T cell receptor beta chain sequence with its context. Its antigen is unknown. This record belongs to a study of T cell repertoires in cytomegalovirus infection. Looking at the study overall: CMV epitopes used comprised recently identified HLA-C-restricted ones and well-studied HLA-B-restricted ones.

V was trimmed by 1 base and J by 6 bases, leaving 8 bases between them. CDR1 is SGHTA and CDR2 is FQGTGA in the germline V gene. The CDR3 runs to 13 residues. From the reads, TCRdb called clonotypes with MiXCR, one entry per CDR3 protein. The sample carries under 350,000 distinct CDR3 sequences, around 20% recorded once. V gene TRBV7-3 combines with J gene TRBJ2-3, with D perhaps given as TRBD1 or TRBD2 (5 bases each). The clonotype was recovered from a human donor in good health (CMV status not recorded). Some clones in this sample may be carry-over from other donors' samples. The sequences come from cultured PBMCs, collected from culture after CMV antigen stimulation. The CDR3 sequence: CASSLSRGDTQYF. As DNA, the CDR3 is TGTGCCAGCAGCTTAAGCCGGGGCGATACGCAGTATTTT.